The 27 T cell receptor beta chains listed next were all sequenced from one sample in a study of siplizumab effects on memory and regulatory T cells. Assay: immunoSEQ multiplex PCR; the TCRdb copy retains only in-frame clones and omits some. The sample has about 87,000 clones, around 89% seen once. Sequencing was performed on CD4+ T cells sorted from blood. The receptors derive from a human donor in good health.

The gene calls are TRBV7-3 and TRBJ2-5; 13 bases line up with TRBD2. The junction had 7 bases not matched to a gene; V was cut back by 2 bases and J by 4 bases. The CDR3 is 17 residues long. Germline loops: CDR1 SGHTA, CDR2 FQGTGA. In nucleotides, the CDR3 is TGTGCCAGCAGCTTACCTCCGGGACTAGCGGGAAGAGAGACCCAGTACTTC. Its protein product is CASSLPPGLAGRETQYF.

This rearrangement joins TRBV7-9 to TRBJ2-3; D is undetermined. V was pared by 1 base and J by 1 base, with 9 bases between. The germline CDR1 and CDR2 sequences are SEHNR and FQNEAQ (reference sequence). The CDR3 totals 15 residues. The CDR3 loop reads CASSLEAARTDTQYF. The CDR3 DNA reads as TGTGCCAGCAGCTTAGAGGCGGCCCGCACAGATACGCAGTATTTT.

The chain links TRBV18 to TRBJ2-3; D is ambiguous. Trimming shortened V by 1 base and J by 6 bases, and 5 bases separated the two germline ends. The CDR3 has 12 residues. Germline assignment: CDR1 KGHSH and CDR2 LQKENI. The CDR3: CASSPLLDTQYF. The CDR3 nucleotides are TGTGCCAGCTCACCACTTCTCGATACGCAGTATTTT.

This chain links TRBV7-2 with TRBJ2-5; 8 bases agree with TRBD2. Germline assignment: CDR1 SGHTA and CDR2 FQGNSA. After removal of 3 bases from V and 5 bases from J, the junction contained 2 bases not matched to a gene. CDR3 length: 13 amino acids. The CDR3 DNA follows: TGTGCCAGCAGCTTGGCTAGCGGGGAGACCCAGTACTTC. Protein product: CASSLASGETQYF.

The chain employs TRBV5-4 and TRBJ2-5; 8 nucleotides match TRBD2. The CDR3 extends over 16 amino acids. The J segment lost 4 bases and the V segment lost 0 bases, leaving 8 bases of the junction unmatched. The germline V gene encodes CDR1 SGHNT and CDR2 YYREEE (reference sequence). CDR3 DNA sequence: TGTGCCAGCAGCTTGGAGGGGGGCGGGAGGCGAGAGACCCAGTACTTC. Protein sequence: CASSLEGGGRRETQYF.

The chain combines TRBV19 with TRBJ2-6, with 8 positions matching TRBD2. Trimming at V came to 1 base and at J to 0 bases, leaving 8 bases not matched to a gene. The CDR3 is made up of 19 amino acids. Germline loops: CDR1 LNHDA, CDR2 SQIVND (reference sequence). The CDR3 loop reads CASSIGLARATSGANVLTF. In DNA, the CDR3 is TGTGCCAGTAGTATAGGACTAGCGCGGGCTACCTCTGGGGCCAACGTCCTGACTTTC.

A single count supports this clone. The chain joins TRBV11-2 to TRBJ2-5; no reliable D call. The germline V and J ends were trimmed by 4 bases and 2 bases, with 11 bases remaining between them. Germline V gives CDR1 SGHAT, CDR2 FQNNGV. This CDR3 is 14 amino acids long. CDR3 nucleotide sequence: TGTGCCAGCAGCTCGACTGTGGGACAAGAGACCCAGTACTTC. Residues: CASSSTVGQETQYF.

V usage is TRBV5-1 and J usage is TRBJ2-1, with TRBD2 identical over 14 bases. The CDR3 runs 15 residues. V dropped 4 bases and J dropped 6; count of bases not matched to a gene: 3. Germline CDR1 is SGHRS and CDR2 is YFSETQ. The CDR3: CASSGGTSGSNEQFF. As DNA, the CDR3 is TGCGCCAGCAGCGGAGGGACTAGCGGGAGCAATGAGCAGTTCTTC.

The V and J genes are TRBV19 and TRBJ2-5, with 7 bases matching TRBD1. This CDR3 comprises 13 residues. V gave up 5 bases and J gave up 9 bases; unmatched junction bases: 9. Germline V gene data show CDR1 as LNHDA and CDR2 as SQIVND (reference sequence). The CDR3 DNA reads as TGTGCCAGTAGTGTCAGGACAGGAAGGTCCCAGTACTTC. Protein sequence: CASSVRTGRSQYF.

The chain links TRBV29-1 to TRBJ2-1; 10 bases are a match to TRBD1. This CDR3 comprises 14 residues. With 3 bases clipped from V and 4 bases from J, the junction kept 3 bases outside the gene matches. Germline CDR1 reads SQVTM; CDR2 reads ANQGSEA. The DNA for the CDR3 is TGCAGCGTTGAGGGGGACAGGGGTTACAATGAGCAGTTCTTC. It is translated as CSVEGDRGYNEQFF.

The chain's CDR3 is CASSLRDRGLPLPFSYGYTF. DNA of the CDR3: TGTGCCAGCAGCCTACGGGACAGGGGGCTACCCCTACCCTTTTCCTATGGCTACACCTTC. This sequence joins TRBV27 and TRBJ1-2; 12 nucleotides agree with TRBD1. This CDR3 has 20 amino acids. Germline V gene lookup returns CDR1 MNHEY and CDR2 SMNVEV (reference sequence). Trimming cost V 6 bases and J 4 bases; bases outside gene matches: 21.

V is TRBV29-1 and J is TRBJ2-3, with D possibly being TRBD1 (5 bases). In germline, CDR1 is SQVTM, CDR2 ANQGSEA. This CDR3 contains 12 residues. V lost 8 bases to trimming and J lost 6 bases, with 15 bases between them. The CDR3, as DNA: TGCAGCCGGACATTCAGCAGGGATACGCAGTATTTT. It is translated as CSRTFSRDTQYF.

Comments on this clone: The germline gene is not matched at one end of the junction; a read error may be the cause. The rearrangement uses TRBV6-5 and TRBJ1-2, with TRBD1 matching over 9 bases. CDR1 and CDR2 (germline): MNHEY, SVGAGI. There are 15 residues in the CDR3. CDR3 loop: CASSRGDRAGYGHTF. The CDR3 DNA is TGTGCCAGCAGTCGGGGGGACAGGGCGGGCTATGGCCACACCTTC.

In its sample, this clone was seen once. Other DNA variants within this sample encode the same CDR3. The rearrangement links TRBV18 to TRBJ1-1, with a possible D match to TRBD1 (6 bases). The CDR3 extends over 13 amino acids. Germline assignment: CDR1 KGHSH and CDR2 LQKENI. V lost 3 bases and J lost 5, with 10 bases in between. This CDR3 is CASSPNRETEAFF. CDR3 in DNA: TGTGCCAGCTCACCGAACAGGGAGACTGAAGCTTTCTTT.

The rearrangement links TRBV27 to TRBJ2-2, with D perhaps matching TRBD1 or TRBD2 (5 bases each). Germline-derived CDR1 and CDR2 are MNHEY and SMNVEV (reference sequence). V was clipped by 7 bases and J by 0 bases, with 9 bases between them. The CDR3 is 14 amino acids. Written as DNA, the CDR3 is TGTGCCAGCACGGGACGGCCGAACACCGGGGAGCTGTTTTTT. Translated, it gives CASTGRPNTGELFF.

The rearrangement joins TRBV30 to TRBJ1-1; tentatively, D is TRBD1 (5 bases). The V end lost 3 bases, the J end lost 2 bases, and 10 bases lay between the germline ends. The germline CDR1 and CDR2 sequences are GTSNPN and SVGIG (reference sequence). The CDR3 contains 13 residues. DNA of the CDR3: TGTGCCTGGAGGCGGGGGTCAAACACTGAAGCTTTCTTT. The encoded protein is CAWRRGSNTEAFF.

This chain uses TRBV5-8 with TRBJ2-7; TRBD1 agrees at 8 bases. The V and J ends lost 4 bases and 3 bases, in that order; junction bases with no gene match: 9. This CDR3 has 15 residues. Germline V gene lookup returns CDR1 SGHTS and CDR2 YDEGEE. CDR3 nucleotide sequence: TGTGCCAGCAGCGGAGGGAGACAGGGGAGCTACGAGCAGTACTTC. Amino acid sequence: CASSGGRQGSYEQYF. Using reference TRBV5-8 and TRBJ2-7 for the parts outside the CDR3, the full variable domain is EAGVTQSPTHLIKTRGQQATLRCSPISGHTSVYWYQQALGLGLQFLLWYDEGEERNRGNFPPRFSGRQFPNYSSELNVNALELEDSALYLCASSGGRQGSYEQYFGPGTRLTVT.

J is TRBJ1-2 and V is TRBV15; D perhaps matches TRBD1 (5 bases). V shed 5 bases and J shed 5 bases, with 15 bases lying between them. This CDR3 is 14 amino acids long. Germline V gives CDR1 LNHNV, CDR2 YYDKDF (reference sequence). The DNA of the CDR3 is TGTGCCACCAGCCGGGGGACGTATGATTATGGCTACACCTTC. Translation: CATSRGTYDYGYTF.

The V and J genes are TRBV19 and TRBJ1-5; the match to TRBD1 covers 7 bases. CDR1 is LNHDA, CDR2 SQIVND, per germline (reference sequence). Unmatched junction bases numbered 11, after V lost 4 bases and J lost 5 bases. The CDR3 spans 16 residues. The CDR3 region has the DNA TGTGCCAGTAGTACAACGGGACAGATGAAGGATCAGCCCCAGCATTTT. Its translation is CASSTTGQMKDQPQHF.

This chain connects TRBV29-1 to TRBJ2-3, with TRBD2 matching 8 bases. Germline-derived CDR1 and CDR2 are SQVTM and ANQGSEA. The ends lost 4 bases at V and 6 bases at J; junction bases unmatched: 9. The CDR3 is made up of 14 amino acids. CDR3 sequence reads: CSVATSGPGDTQYF. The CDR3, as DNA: TGCAGCGTTGCTACTAGCGGACCTGGGGATACGCAGTATTTT.

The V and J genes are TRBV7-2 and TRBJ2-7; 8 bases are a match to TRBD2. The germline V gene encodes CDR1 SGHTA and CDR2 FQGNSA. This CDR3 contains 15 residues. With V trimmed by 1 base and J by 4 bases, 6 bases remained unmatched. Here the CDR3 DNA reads TGTGCCAGCAGCTTAGAACCCAGCGGGAGTTACGAGCAGTACTTC. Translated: CASSLEPSGSYEQYF.

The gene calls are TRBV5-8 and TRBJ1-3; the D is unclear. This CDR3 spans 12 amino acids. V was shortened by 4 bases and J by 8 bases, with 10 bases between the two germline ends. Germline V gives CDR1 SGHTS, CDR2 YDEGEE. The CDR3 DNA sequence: TGTGCCAGCAGCCCTTTGGGAGACACCATATATTTT. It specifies CASSPLGDTIYF.

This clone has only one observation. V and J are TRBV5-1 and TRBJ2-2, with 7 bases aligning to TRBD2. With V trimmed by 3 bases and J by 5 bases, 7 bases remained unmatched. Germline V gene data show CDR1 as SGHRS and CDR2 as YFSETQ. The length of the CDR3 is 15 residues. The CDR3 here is CASSSREGRTGELFF. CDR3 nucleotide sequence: TGCGCCAGCAGCTCCAGGGAGGGCCGGACCGGGGAGCTGTTTTTT. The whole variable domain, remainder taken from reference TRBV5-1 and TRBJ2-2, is KAGVTQTPRYLIKTRGQQVTLSCSPISGHRSVSWYQQTPGQGLQFLFEYFSETQRNKGNFPGRFSGRQFSNSRSEMNVSTLELGDSALYLCASSSREGRTGELFFGEGSRLTVL.

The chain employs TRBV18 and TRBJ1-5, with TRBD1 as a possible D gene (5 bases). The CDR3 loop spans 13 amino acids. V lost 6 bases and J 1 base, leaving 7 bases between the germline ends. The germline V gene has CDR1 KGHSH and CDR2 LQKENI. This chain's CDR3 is CASSRDSNQPQHF. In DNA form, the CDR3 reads TGTGCCAGCTCCAGGGACAGCAATCAGCCCCAGCATTTT. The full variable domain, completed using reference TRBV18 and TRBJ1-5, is NAGVMQNPRHLVRRRGQEARLRCSPMKGHSHVYWYRQLPEEGLKFMVYLQKENIIDESGMPKERFSAEFPKEGPSILRIQQVVRGDSAAYFCASSRDSNQPQHFGDGTRLSIL.

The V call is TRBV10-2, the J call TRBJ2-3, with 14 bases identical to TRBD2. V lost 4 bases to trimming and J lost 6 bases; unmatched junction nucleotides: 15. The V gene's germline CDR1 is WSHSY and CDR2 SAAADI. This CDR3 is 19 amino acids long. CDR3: CASSGRRLAGGARGDTQYF. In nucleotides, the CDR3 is TGCGCCAGCAGTGGGCGACGACTAGCGGGAGGGGCGCGGGGCGATACGCAGTATTTT.

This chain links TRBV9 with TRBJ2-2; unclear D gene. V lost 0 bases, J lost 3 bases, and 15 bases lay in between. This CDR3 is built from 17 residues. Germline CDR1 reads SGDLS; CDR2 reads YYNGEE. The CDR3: CASSVGPSPPYTGELFF. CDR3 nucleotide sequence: TGTGCCAGCAGCGTAGGACCGTCCCCTCCCTACACCGGGGAGCTGTTTTTT.

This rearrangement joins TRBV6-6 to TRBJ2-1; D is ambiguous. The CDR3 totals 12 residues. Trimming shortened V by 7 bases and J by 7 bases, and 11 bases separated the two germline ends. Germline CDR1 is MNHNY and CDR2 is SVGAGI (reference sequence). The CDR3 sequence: CASKRSGNEQFF. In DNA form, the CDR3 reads TGTGCCAGCAAAAGGAGTGGAAATGAGCAGTTCTTC.